The present T cell receptor (beta chain) was sequenced within a study of blood T cell repertoires in COVID-19. Study-wide background: Samples representing acute and convalescent COVID-19 were sourced from the United States, Italy and Spain. The analysed material was cDNA or gDNA that came from T cells, B-cell-depleted T cells, or PBMCs.

CDR1 SGHTA and CDR2 FQGNSA come from the germline V gene. The CDR3 is made up of 14 amino acids. Trimming at V came to 5 bases and at J to 6 bases, leaving 6 bases not matched to a gene. Data came from immunoSEQ multiplex PCR; TCRdb stores just in-frame clones and leaves some out. The sample lists about 160,000 clones, approximately 87% occurring once. This TCR was recovered from a woman in her fifties or sixties who had recovered from COVID-19. Sequencing input: PBMCs or T cells enriched from blood (not recorded which). V usage is TRBV7-2 and J usage is TRBJ1-1, with 10 bases fitting TRBD1. Written as DNA, the CDR3 is TGTGCCAGCAGCGTAAAGACAGGGGGCTCTGAAGCTTTCTTT. Translating it yields CASSVKTGGSEAFF.